This T cell receptor (beta chain) was obtained from a study of identifying expanded T cells in peripheral blood. Germline loops: CDR1 SNHLY, CDR2 FYNNEI. The CDR3 contains 14 residues. V was pared by 7 bases and J by 5 bases, with 9 bases of the junction left unmatched. This clone was counted a few times. TCRdb's copy holds only in-frame clones and misses some; the assay was immunoSEQ multiplex PCR. Here the sample spans about 89,000 clones, about 91% being singletons. The chain is built from TRBV2 and TRBJ2-5; 8 bases are a match to TRBD1. The sample taken for sequencing was blood. The receptor's source is a person between 18 and 75 years old in good health. In DNA form, the CDR3 reads TGTGCCAGCACCGGGACAGGCTATGTGGAGACCCAGTACTTC. Its protein product is CASTGTGYVETQYF.